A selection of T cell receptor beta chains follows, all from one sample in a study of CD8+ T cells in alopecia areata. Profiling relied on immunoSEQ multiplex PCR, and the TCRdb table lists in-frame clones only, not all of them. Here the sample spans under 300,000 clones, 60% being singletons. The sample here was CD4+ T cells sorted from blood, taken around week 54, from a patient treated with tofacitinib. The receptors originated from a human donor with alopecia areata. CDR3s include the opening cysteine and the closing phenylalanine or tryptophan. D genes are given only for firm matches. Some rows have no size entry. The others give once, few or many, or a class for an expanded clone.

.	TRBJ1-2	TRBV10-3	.	TGTGCCATCGCAGAGGCCGGTGGCTATGGCTACACCTTC	CAIAEAGGYGYTF
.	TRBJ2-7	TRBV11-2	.	TGTGCCAGCAGCGTCGGGACTCTTTCGTACGAGCAGTACTTC	CASSVGTLSYEQYF
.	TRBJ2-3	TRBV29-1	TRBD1	TGCAGCGTCACAGGGGGCGCAGATACGCAGTATTTT	CSVTGGADTQYF
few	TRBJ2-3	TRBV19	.	TGTGCCAGTAGTATCGGAGCCAGAGATACGCAGTATTTT	CASSIGARDTQYF
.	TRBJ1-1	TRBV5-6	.	TGTGCCAGCAGCTTAATTTTTGTAGAGACTGAAGCTTTCTTT	CASSLIFVETEAFF
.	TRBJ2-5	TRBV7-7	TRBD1	TGTGCTAGCAGCTTAAACAGGGGTGGAGAGACCCAGTACTTC	CASSLNRGGETQYF
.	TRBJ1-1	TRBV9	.	TGTGCCAGCAGCGAAGGAATGAACACTGAAGCTTTCTTT	CASSEGMNTEAFF
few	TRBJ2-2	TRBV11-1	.	TGTGCCAGCAGCAGAGACGGAACGAACACCGGGGAGCTGTTTTTT	CASSRDGTNTGELFF
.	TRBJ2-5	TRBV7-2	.	TGTGCCAGCAGCTTAGCTGTTCATCAACAAGAGACCCAGTACTTC	CASSLAVHQQETQYF
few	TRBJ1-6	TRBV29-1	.	TGCAGCGTTGACTCGGGCGGAAATAATTCACCCCTCCACTTT	CSVDSGGNNSPLHF
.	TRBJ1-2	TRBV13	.	TGTGCCAGCAGGTCCGCCCGGGACGGACCCTATGGCTACACCTTC	CASRSARDGPYGYTF
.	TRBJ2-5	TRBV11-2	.	TGTGCCAGCAGCTTAGTGCTCAATCAAGAGACCCAGTACTTC	CASSLVLNQETQYF
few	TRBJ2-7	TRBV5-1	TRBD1	TGCGCCAGCAGCTGGGACAGGGTCTACGAGCAGTACTTC	CASSWDRVYEQYF
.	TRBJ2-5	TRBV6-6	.	TGTGCCAGCAGTCGGGACAACCAAGAGACCCAGTACTTC	CASSRDNQETQYF
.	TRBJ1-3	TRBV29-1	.	TGCAGCGTTGCACAGCCCGGAAACACCATATATTTT	CSVAQPGNTIYF